The clone carrying this T cell receptor beta chain showed up just a few times. This record belongs to a study of identical twins. Via MiXCR, TCRdb re-called the 5' RACE reads, giving one row per CDR3 protein. The sample includes 700,000 or so distinct CDR3 sequences, around 20% of them seen just once. Separately, the same data were catalogued under a study of T cells expressing NK-cell markers.

The receptor's source is a woman in her late teens or twenties in good health. What was sequenced was PBMCs.

The CDR3 region has the DNA TGCAGTGCTAGAACACCAGGGGGGACTGAAGCTTTCTTT. This encodes CSARTPGGTEAFF. The chain has TRBV20-1 and TRBJ1-1; 7 bases are a match to TRBD1. V dropped 2 bases and J dropped 5; count of bases not matched to a gene: 5. Germline lookup yields CDR1 DFQATT and CDR2 SNEGSKA (reference sequence). The CDR3 sequence is 13 residues long.